Below, 28 T cell receptor beta chains from the same sample are listed, as sequenced in a study of radiotherapy plus CTLA-4 blockade in lung cancer. The protocol was immunoSEQ multiplex PCR, while the TCRdb copy is restricted to in-frame clones and leaves out a portion. Of roughly 59,000 clones in the sample, approximately 70% are singletons; the top ten hold about 8.5%. The material was peripheral blood, obtained from a patient treated with radiotherapy plus ipilimumab. All receptors derive from a human donor with non-small cell lung cancer whose response to radiotherapy plus ipilimumab could not be evaluated.

This rearrangement joins TRBV7-9 to TRBJ2-3; 10 positions agree with TRBD2. Germline V gene data show CDR1 as SEHNR and CDR2 as FQNEAQ (reference sequence). The junction had 10 bases not matched to a gene; V was cut back by 0 bases and J by 1 base. This CDR3 spans 19 amino acids. As DNA, the CDR3 is TGTGCCAGCAGCTTAGCGAGGCTAGCGGGGGCCCCGGGCACAGATACGCAGTATTTT. Its translation: CASSLARLAGAPGTDTQYF. The full variable domain, in which reference TRBV7-9 and TRBJ2-3 provide the parts outside the CDR3, is DTGVSQNPRHKITKRGQNVTFRCDPISEHNRLYWYRQTLGQGPEFLTYFQNEAQLEKSRLLSDRFSAERPKGSFSTLEIQRTEQGDSAMYLCASSLARLAGAPGTDTQYFGPGTRLTVL.

This CDR3 is CASSDTGSGTGDYNEQFF. DNA for the CDR3: TGCGCCAGCAGTGACACAGGGTCCGGGACAGGGGACTACAATGAGCAGTTCTTC. V is TRBV10-1 and J is TRBJ2-1; TRBD1 aligns across 10 bases. This CDR3 spans 18 amino acids. V was pared by 3 bases and J by 3 bases, with 11 bases of the junction left unmatched. Germline CDR1 WNHNN, CDR2 SYGVQD (reference sequence).

The V and J genes are TRBV6-5 and TRBJ2-7, with 11 bases matching TRBD2. Germline values: CDR1 MNHEY, CDR2 SVGAGI. After removal of 6 bases from V and 2 bases from J, the junction contained 6 bases not matched to a gene. The CDR3 length is 15 residues. The DNA for the CDR3 is TGTGCCAGCAGCCCAGGGACTAGCGGAACCTACGAGCAGTACTTC. It translates to CASSPGTSGTYEQYF.

This clone was observed a few times. This chain uses TRBV28 with TRBJ2-7, with D perhaps matching TRBD2 (7 bases). V shed 5 bases and J shed 7 bases, with 21 bases lying between them. This CDR3 has 15 residues. Germline CDR1 and CDR2: MDHEN and SYDVKM. In DNA form, the CDR3 reads TGTGCCAGCAGTAGGAGGGGGGGCAGTTCGTATGAGCAGTACTTC. It translates to CASSRRGGSSYEQYF.

This chain uses TRBV27 with TRBJ1-6, with D possibly TRBD1 on 6 matching bases. The CDR3 is made up of 15 amino acids. Trimming took off 5 bases at V and 9 bases at J, with 17 bases between the two ends. The V gene's germline CDR1 is MNHEY and CDR2 SMNVEV (reference sequence). This CDR3 reads CASSPKQGQGSPLHF. The DNA for the CDR3 is TGTGCCAGCAGTCCGAAACAGGGTCAAGGTTCACCCCTCCACTTT.

This rearrangement joins TRBV18 to TRBJ1-4; 8 bases agree with TRBD1. Germline assignment: CDR1 KGHSH and CDR2 LQKENI. There are 20 residues in the CDR3. Trimming at V came to 3 bases and at J to 0 bases, leaving 15 bases not matched to a gene. The CDR3 nucleotides are TGTGCCAGCTCACCCATACGGACAGGGAAGGCCTTTGCAACTAATGAAAAACTGTTTTTT. It translates to CASSPIRTGKAFATNEKLFF.

The V and J genes are TRBV6-6 and TRBJ2-3; 8 bases line up with TRBD1. Per the germline V gene, CDR1 is MNHNY and CDR2 is SVGAGI (reference sequence). The V gene end was trimmed by 6 bases and the J gene end by 5 bases; junction bases not matched to a gene: 10. The CDR3 length is 15 residues. CDR3 in amino acids: CASSRGQGSGDTQYF. The CDR3 nucleotides are TGTGCCAGCAGCCGAGGACAGGGAAGCGGAGATACGCAGTATTTT.

The chain links TRBV29-1 to TRBJ2-3, with 8 nucleotides matching TRBD2. Trimming cost V 3 bases and J 5 bases; bases outside gene matches: 4. CDR1 is SQVTM and CDR2 is ANQGSEA in the germline V gene. The CDR3 consists of 13 residues. The CDR3 DNA sequence: TGCAGCGTTGATAGCGGGGTAGGAGATACGCAGTATTTT. Its protein product is CSVDSGVGDTQYF.

The V and J genes are TRBV6-1 and TRBJ2-7, with 7 bases fitting TRBD2. The V gene's germline CDR1 is MNHNS and CDR2 SASEGT. CDR3 length equals 13 residues. V trimming: 6 bases; J trimming: 2 bases; junction bases outside the gene matches: 4. The CDR3 spells CASSYGLAYEQYF. CDR3 DNA: TGTGCCAGCAGCTACGGACTAGCCTACGAGCAGTACTTC.

V usage is TRBV9 and J usage is TRBJ1-6, with D unclear. CDR3 size: 15 residues. Trimming removed 0 bases at V and 2 bases at J, with 6 bases between. CDR1 is SGDLS and CDR2 is YYNGEE in the germline V gene. As DNA, the CDR3 is TGTGCCAGCAGCGTAGGGAGGGCCTATAATTCACCCCTCCACTTT. Translation: CASSVGRAYNSPLHF.

V and J are TRBV5-1 and TRBJ2-7, with 7 bases that match TRBD1. Germline CDR1 SGHRS, CDR2 YFSETQ. The V gene end was trimmed by 0 bases and the J gene end by 0 bases; junction bases not matched to a gene: 3. The CDR3 is 15 residues long. Here the CDR3 reads CASSLGQGFSYEQYF. The CDR3, as DNA: TGCGCCAGCAGCTTGGGACAGGGCTTCTCCTACGAGCAGTACTTC.

The rearrangement uses TRBV2 and TRBJ2-7; 7 positions match TRBD2. This CDR3 is 14 amino acids long. Looked up from germline, CDR1 is SNHLY and CDR2 is FYNNEI. The V segment lost 3 bases and the J segment 3 bases; nucleotides outside the gene matches: 5. The chain's CDR3 is CASSDSSGHYEQYF. CDR3 DNA sequence: TGTGCCAGCAGTGACTCTAGCGGACACTACGAGCAGTACTTC.

A few counts support this clone. The chain is built from TRBV19 and TRBJ2-2, with D perhaps TRBD1 (6 bases). Germline values: CDR1 LNHDA, CDR2 SQIVND (reference sequence). CDR3 size: 14 residues. Deletions cut 3 bases from V and 4 bases from J, with 9 bases between. DNA for the CDR3: TGTGCCAGTAGTATGGTCAGGGGCACCGGGGAGCTGTTTTTT. The encoded protein is CASSMVRGTGELFF.

The table lists this clone with a count of one. The J gene is TRBJ2-5, the V gene TRBV2; TRBD2 agrees at 8 bases. Germline lookup yields CDR1 SNHLY and CDR2 FYNNEI. The CDR3 sequence is 14 residues long. The junction had 12 bases not matched to a gene; V was cut back by 4 bases and J by 11 bases. Written as DNA, the CDR3 is TGTGCCAGCAGTGGGGGACTAGTCTCCTACGGGCAGTACTTC. It is translated as CASSGGLVSYGQYF.

The chain joins TRBV4-1 to TRBJ1-2; 9 bases are a match to TRBD1. The germline V gene encodes CDR1 MGHRA and CDR2 YSYEKL. The CDR3 is made up of 14 amino acids. V lost 3 bases, J lost 4 bases, and 3 bases stayed unmatched. CDR3 sequence: CASSQGTGFYGYTF. Written as DNA, the CDR3 is TGCGCCAGCAGCCAGGGGACAGGGTTCTATGGCTACACCTTC.

This clone is labeled medium-sized. CDR3 in DNA: TGCGCCAGCAGCCAGACACGACAGGGGGGGAATCAGCCCCAGCATTTT. Translating it yields CASSQTRQGGNQPQHF. The genes are TRBV4-3 and TRBJ1-5; TRBD1 matches at 9 bases. This CDR3 spans 16 amino acids. V was pared by 3 bases and J by 4 bases, with 7 bases of the junction left unmatched. The germline gives CDR1 LGHNA, CDR2 YSLEER.

The chain joins TRBV30 to TRBJ1-2; unclear D gene. The V and J ends lost 7 bases and 1 base respectively, with 13 bases between them. This CDR3 comprises 13 residues. Germline CDR1 is GTSNPN and CDR2 is SVGIG (reference sequence). CDR3 coding DNA: TGTGCCTCTGGATGGCGGAATAACTATGGCTACACCTTC. Translated: CASGWRNNYGYTF.

V is TRBV5-4 and J is TRBJ2-1, with 9 bases that match TRBD2. This CDR3 comprises 16 residues. After removal of 4 bases from V and 4 bases from J, the junction contained 9 bases not matched to a gene. Germline V gives CDR1 SGHNT, CDR2 YYREEE (reference sequence). CDR3 amino acids: CASSPRTAGGYNEQFF. In DNA form, the CDR3 reads TGTGCCAGCAGCCCCCGCACGGCGGGAGGGTACAATGAGCAGTTCTTC.

This chain links TRBV9 with TRBJ1-6, with D possibly TRBD1 on 5 matching bases. CDR1 is SGDLS and CDR2 is YYNGEE in the germline V gene. Trimming pared 3 bases from V and 6 bases from J, leaving 16 bases between. The CDR3 is 16 amino acids. The CDR3 bases are TGTGCCAGCAGCGCCGCCCAGCAGGGAGGTAATTCACCCCTCCACTTT. Protein sequence: CASSAAQQGGNSPLHF.

The rearrangement joins TRBV7-6 to TRBJ2-1, with D possibly being TRBD2 (6 bases). The CDR3 contains 15 residues. V lost 0 bases, J lost 3 bases, and 9 bases lay in between. Germline lookup yields CDR1 SGHVS and CDR2 FNYEAQ. The CDR3 reads CASSLADGGYNEQFF. CDR3 in DNA: TGTGCCAGCAGCTTAGCGGACGGGGGCTACAATGAGCAGTTCTTC.

This chain joins TRBV9 and TRBJ2-7; D might be TRBD2 (5 bases). The CDR3 runs 15 residues. Trimming took off 0 bases at V and 0 bases at J, with 10 bases between the two ends. Germline CDR1 SGDLS, CDR2 YYNGEE. CDR3 nucleotide sequence: TGTGCCAGCAGCGTAGAGGGTGACTACTCCTACGAGCAGTACTTC. Residues: CASSVEGDYSYEQYF.

This CDR3 is CASSLLNRVTEAFF. Here the CDR3 DNA reads TGTGCCAGCAGTTTATTAAACAGGGTCACTGAAGCTTTCTTT. The J gene is TRBJ1-1, the V gene TRBV28; possible D gene TRBD1, 6 bases. Germline V gene sequence: CDR1 MDHEN, CDR2 SYDVKM. V was clipped by 1 base and J by 4 bases, with 10 bases between them. This CDR3 is built from 14 residues.

The rearrangement links TRBV5-1 to TRBJ2-5, with 7 bases lining up with TRBD1. The DNA matches TRBJ2-7 better at its end, which makes the J call doubtful. From germline, CDR1 is SGHRS and CDR2 YFSETQ. This CDR3 region has 14 residues. The CDR3 DNA follows: TGCGCCAGCAGCTTGGGACAGGGCGTCGACGAGCAGTACTTC. Its protein product is CASSLGQGVDEQYF.

With respect to this clone: Other DNA sequences in this sample translate to the same CDR3. CDR3 in DNA: TGTGCCATCAGTGAAGGCGGGCAATCACCCCTCCACTTT. It specifies CAISEGGQSPLHF. The chain has TRBV10-3 and TRBJ1-6; D is uncertain. The germline gives CDR1 ENHRY, CDR2 SYGVKD. This CDR3 contains 13 residues. Trimming removed 3 bases at V and 10 bases at J, with 10 bases between.

The chain employs TRBV23-1 and TRBJ1-4; 8 nucleotides agree with TRBD1. TRBV23-1 falls under the ORF class, with uncertain function. The CDR3 length is 16 residues. Unmatched junction bases numbered 5, after V lost 2 bases and J lost 3 bases. CDR3 DNA sequence: TGCGCCAGCAGTCAAAAAAAGACAGGGGCTAATGAAAAACTGTTTTTT. It codes for CASSQKKTGANEKLFF.

This clone was detected only once. This chain links TRBV29-1 with TRBJ2-5; TRBD1 matches 7 bases. V lost 7 bases to trimming and J lost 4 bases; unmatched junction nucleotides: 9. The CDR3 is 13 residues long. CDR1 and CDR2 (germline): SQVTM, ANQGSEA. This CDR3 is CSAGPGGRETQYF. The DNA for the CDR3 is TGCAGCGCCGGGCCAGGGGGTCGAGAGACCCAGTACTTC.

The V call is TRBV28, the J call TRBJ1-6, with a possible D match to TRBD1 (5 bases). The CDR3 runs to 11 residues. Per germline, CDR1 MDHEN and CDR2 SYDVKM. The V and J ends lost 6 bases and 15 bases respectively, with 12 bases between them. The CDR3 nucleotides read TGTGCCAGCAGCGTAGGACAACTCCTCCACTTT. Its translation: CASSVGQLLHF.

The chain is built from TRBV9 and TRBJ2-6; 7 bases agree with TRBD1. V trimming: 3 bases; J trimming: 4 bases; junction bases outside the gene matches: 10. This CDR3 is built from 17 residues. The germline CDR1 and CDR2 sequences are SGDLS and YYNGEE. The CDR3 nucleotides are TGTGCCAGCAGCGACGGGACAGCCGTTAAGGGGGCCAACGTCCTGACTTTC. Its translation is CASSDGTAVKGANVLTF.